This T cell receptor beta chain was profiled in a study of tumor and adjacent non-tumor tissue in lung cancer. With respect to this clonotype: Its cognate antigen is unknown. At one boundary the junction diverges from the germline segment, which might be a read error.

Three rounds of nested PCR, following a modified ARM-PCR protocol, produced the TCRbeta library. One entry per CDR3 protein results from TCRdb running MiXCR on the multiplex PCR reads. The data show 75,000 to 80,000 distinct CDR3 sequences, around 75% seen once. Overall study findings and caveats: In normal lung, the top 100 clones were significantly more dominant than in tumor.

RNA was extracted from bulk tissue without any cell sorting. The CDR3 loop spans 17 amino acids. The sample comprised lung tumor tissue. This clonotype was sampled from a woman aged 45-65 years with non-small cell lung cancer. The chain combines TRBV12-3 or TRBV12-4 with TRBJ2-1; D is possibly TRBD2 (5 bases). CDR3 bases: TGTGTCAGCAGTTCCGGGATATCCTTTCGGGTCAACAATGAGCAGTTCTTC. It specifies CVSSSGISFRVNNEQFF.